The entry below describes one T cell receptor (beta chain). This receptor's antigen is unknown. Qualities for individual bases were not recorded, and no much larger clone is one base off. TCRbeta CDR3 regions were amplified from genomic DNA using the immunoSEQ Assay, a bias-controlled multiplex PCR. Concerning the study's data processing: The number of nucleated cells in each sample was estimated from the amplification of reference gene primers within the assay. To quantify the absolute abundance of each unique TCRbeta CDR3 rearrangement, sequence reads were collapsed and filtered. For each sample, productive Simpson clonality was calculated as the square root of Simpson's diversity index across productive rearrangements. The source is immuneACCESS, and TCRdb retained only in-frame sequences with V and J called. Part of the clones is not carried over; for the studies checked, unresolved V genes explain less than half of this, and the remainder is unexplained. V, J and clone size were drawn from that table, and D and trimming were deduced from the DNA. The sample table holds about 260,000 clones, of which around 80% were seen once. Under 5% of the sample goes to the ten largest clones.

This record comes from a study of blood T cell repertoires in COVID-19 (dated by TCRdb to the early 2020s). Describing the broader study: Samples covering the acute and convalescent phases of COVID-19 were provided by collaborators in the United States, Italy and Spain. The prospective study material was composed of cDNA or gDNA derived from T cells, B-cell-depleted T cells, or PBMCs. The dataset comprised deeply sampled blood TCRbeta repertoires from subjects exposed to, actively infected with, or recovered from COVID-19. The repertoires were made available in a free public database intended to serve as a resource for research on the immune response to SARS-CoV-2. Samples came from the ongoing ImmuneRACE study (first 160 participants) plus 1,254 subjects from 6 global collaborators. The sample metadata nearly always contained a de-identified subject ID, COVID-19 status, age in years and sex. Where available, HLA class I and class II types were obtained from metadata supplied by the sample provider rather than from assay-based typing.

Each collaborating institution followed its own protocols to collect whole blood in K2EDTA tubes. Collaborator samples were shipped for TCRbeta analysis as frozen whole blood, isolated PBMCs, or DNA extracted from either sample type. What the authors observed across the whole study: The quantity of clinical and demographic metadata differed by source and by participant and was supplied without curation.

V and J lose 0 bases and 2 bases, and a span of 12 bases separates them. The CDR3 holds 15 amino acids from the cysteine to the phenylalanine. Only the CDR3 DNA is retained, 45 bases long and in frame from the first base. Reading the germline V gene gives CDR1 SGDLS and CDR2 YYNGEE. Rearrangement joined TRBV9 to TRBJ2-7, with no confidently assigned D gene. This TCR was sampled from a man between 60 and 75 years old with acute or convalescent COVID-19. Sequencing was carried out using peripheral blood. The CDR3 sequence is CASSVGTALPYEQYF. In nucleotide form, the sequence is TGTGCCAGCAGCGTAGGAACAGCCCTCCCCTACGAGCAGTACTTC.